These 19 T cell receptor beta chains were sequenced from one sample in a study of blood T cell repertoires in COVID-19. Measured with immunoSEQ multiplex PCR; TCRdb has only the in-frame clones, and not every one. In the table there are roughly 290,000 clones, about 89% of which are singletons. Material for sequencing was peripheral blood. These receptors were obtained from a woman aged 60-70 years with acute or convalescent COVID-19.

V usage is TRBV27 and J usage is TRBJ2-3, with D tentatively TRBD1 (6 bases). The V gene's germline CDR1 is MNHEY and CDR2 SMNVEV (reference sequence). The ends were cut back, 3 bases at V and 3 bases at J, with 13 bases in the middle. CDR3 length: 15 amino acids. The CDR3 here is CASSLGAYVTDTQYF. CDR3 nucleotide sequence: TGTGCCAGCAGTTTGGGGGCCTACGTTACAGATACGCAGTATTTT.

J is TRBJ2-4 and V is TRBV27, with 9 bases aligning to TRBD2. The CDR3 is 13 amino acids. Germline trimming cut 6 bases from V and 4 bases from J; bases unmatched to any gene: 1. CDR1 and CDR2 (germline): MNHEY, SMNVEV (reference sequence). In DNA, the CDR3 is TGTGCCAGCAGCAGCGGGGGGAAAAACATTCAGTACTTC. This codes for CASSSGGKNIQYF.

The chain employs TRBV7-6 and TRBJ2-7; 10 bases map to TRBD2. Trimming cost V 0 bases and J 0 bases; bases outside gene matches: 8. The CDR3 length is 18 residues. Germline CDR1 reads SGHVS; CDR2 reads FNYEAQ. The CDR3 DNA follows: TGTGCCAGCAGCTTAGCGGTAGCGGGAGGATTCAGCTCCTACGAGCAGTACTTC. The encoded protein is CASSLAVAGGFSSYEQYF.

The chain combines TRBV2 with TRBJ2-7, with D possibly matching TRBD1 (6 bases). The CDR3 loop spans 12 amino acids. Germline V gene lookup returns CDR1 SNHLY and CDR2 FYNNEI. Trimming took off 4 bases at V and 12 bases at J, with 16 bases between the two ends. CDR3 protein: CASSAGTQGMYF. CDR3 nucleotide sequence: TGTGCCAGCAGTGCCGGGACACAAGGCATGTACTTC.

This clone appeared once. The V gene is TRBV4-1, the J gene TRBJ1-6; 9 nucleotides line up with TRBD1. The CDR3 has 13 amino acids. J was trimmed by 4 bases and V by 10 bases; bases with no gene match: 2. Per the germline V gene, CDR1 is MGHRA and CDR2 is YSYEKL. The CDR3 DNA is TGCGCCACCGGGACAGGGTATAATTCACCCCTCCACTTT. This translates into CATGTGYNSPLHF.

This clone was recorded once. The V and J genes are TRBV7-9 and TRBJ1-4, with 9 bases fitting TRBD1. The CDR3 is 14 amino acids. V was clipped by 5 bases and J by 7 bases; unmatched bases: 5. Germline CDR1 SEHNR, CDR2 FQNEAQ (reference sequence). DNA for the CDR3: TGTGCCAGCAGCCCGGGACAGGGATTTGAAAAACTGTTTTTT. Protein product: CASSPGQGFEKLFF. The variable domain in full, completed from reference TRBV7-9 and TRBJ1-4, reads DTGVSQNPRHKITKRGQNVTFRCDPISEHNRLYWYRQTLGQGPEFLTYFQNEAQLEKSRLLSDRFSAERPKGSFSTLEIQRTEQGDSAMYLCASSPGQGFEKLFFGSGTQLSVL.

The chain couples TRBV5-1 to TRBJ2-6, with D uncertain. The CDR3 totals 15 residues. Looked up from germline, CDR1 is SGHRS and CDR2 is YFSETQ. V was cut by 0 bases and J by 1 base, with 5 bases left in between. In nucleotides, the CDR3 is TGCGCCAGCAGCTTGGCCGAGTCTGGGGCCAACGTCCTGACTTTC. Its protein is CASSLAESGANVLTF.

The chain employs TRBV19 and TRBJ1-2; D gene unclear. CDR1 and CDR2 (germline): LNHDA, SQIVND (reference sequence). Trimming left V 3 bases short and J 4 bases short, with 21 bases between. This CDR3 has 17 residues. In DNA form, the CDR3 reads TGTGCCAGTAGTATCCTGGCCGGGAATGAGTTGATCTATGGCTACACCTTC. It yields the protein CASSILAGNELIYGYTF.

The chain links TRBV7-3 to TRBJ1-6; 9 bases line up with TRBD1. The CDR3 length is 15 residues. Germline loops: CDR1 SGHTA, CDR2 FQGTGA. V gave up 5 bases and J gave up 7 bases; unmatched junction bases: 6. CDR3 sequence reads: CASSTGTGFNSPLHF. The CDR3 region has the DNA TGTGCCAGCAGCACCGGGACAGGGTTCAATTCACCCCTCCACTTT.

V usage is TRBV4-3 and J usage is TRBJ1-5; D might be TRBD1 (5 bases). The germline V and J ends were trimmed by 0 bases and 2 bases, with 11 bases remaining between them. The CDR3 runs to 16 residues. Germline loops: CDR1 LGHNA, CDR2 YSLEER. The DNA of the CDR3 is TGCGCCAGCAGCCAAGATTGGGGGGAACGCAATCAGCCCCAGCATTTT. Translation: CASSQDWGERNQPQHF.

This clone came up once. The chain links TRBV24-1 to TRBJ1-2; 7 positions agree with TRBD1. There are 16 residues in the CDR3. With V trimmed by 2 bases and J by 4 bases, 9 bases remained unmatched. Germline V gene sequence: CDR1 KGHDR, CDR2 SFDVKD. The CDR3 DNA follows: TGTGCCACCAGTGATTCCGACCGACAGGGACTCTATGGCTACACCTTC. Protein sequence: CATSDSDRQGLYGYTF.

The gene calls are TRBV5-8 and TRBJ1-1; unclear D gene. CDR3 length equals 13 residues. Germline V gives CDR1 SGHTS, CDR2 YDEGEE. V shed 0 bases and J shed 4 bases, with 7 bases lying between them. The CDR3 region has the DNA TGTGCCAGCAGCTTGGAGCCTGGCACTGAAGCTTTCTTT. Translation gives CASSLEPGTEAFF.

The chain uses TRBV28 and TRBJ2-5, with 9 bases that match TRBD1. The V segment lost 2 bases and the J segment 2 bases; nucleotides outside the gene matches: 3. The CDR3 length is 15 residues. Germline V gene sequence: CDR1 MDHEN, CDR2 SYDVKM. Written as DNA, the CDR3 is TGTGCCAGCAGTTTAAACAGGGGGCGGCAAGAGACCCAGTACTTC. This encodes CASSLNRGRQETQYF.

The rearrangement links TRBV5-6 to TRBJ1-2, with 9 bases that match TRBD1. Germline loops: CDR1 SGHDT, CDR2 YYEEEE. The CDR3 has 15 residues. Germline trimming cut 4 bases from V and 1 base from J; bases unmatched to any gene: 5. DNA of the CDR3: TGTGCCAGCAGCCTACAGGGGGCGCGTAACTATGGCTACACCTTC. Protein product: CASSLQGARNYGYTF. Full variable domain (remainder filled in from reference TRBV5-6 and TRBJ1-2): DAGVTQSPTHLIKTRGQQVTLRCSPKSGHDTVSWYQQALGQGPQFIFQYYEEEERQRGNFPDRFSGHQFPNYSSELNVNALLLGDSALYLCASSLQGARNYGYTFGSGTRLTVV.

A few counts support this clone. The chain carries TRBV20-1 and TRBJ1-1; 8 bases map to TRBD1. The CDR3 contains 14 residues. V shed 3 bases, J shed 8 bases, and the junction held 11 bases outside the gene matches. The V gene's germline CDR1 is DFQATT and CDR2 SNEGSKA (reference sequence). The CDR3 DNA follows: TGCAGTGCTAGTAGTAGCAGGGGGCAGTTAGAAGCTTTCTTT. This encodes CSASSSRGQLEAFF.

The chain has TRBV28 and TRBJ1-6, with D hard to call. Looked up from germline, CDR1 is MDHEN and CDR2 is SYDVKM. The V end was cut by 7 bases, the J end by 6 bases, with 7 bases between. The CDR3 contains 12 residues. CDR3 DNA: TGTGCCAGCAACCTCGGTAATTCACCCCTCCACTTT. Protein: CASNLGNSPLHF.

The genes are TRBV5-1 and TRBJ1-1; TRBD1 aligns across 8 bases. The CDR3 contains 15 residues. Germline lookup yields CDR1 SGHRS and CDR2 YFSETQ. V shed 4 bases and J 1 base; nucleotides not matched to a gene: 6. DNA of the CDR3: TGCGCCAGCAGCGCCTCCGGGACAGGGAACACTGAAGCTTTCTTT. Its translation: CASSASGTGNTEAFF. Supplemented by reference TRBV5-1 and TRBJ1-1, the full variable domain reads KAGVTQTPRYLIKTRGQQVTLSCSPISGHRSVSWYQQTPGQGLQFLFEYFSETQRNKGNFPGRFSGRQFSNSRSEMNVSTLELGDSALYLCASSASGTGNTEAFFGQGTRLTVV.

The rearrangement uses TRBV7-8 and TRBJ1-6, with a tentative D call TRBD1 (5 bases). V was clipped by 1 base and J by 2 bases, with 12 bases between them. Germline V gene sequence: CDR1 SGHVS, CDR2 FQNEAQ. The CDR3 spans 17 residues. The CDR3 DNA reads as TGTGCCAGCAGCTTAGGCGGGGCGGGGGCCTATAATTCACCCCTCCACTTT. Translating it yields CASSLGGAGAYNSPLHF.

V gene TRBV6-6 combines with J gene TRBJ1-5; D might be TRBD1 (5 bases). V gave up 0 bases and J gave up 6 bases, with 12 bases separating them. CDR1 is MNHNY and CDR2 is SVGAGI in the germline V gene (reference sequence). CDR3 length: 15 residues. The CDR3 protein is CASSYSSGGGQPQHF. CDR3 DNA sequence: TGTGCCAGCAGTTACTCGTCGGGGGGAGGTCAGCCCCAGCATTTT.